These T cell receptor beta chains were read from a single sample in a study of cytomegalovirus exposure and HLA in healthy donors. Using immunoSEQ multiplex PCR, the repertoire was profiled, and TCRdb retains in-frame clones only, with some absent. This table holds under 200,000 clones, over 70% found once. Sample: PBMCs. These TCRs come from a woman between 50 and 59 years old in good health and CMV-seropositive. Each CDR3 is given with its conserved first and last residue. D genes are given only for firm matches.

TRBD2	TRBV4-3	TRBJ2-1	CASSQTSGIYNEQFF
TRBD2	TRBV27	TRBJ2-1	CASSPPGLAVVPFSYNEQFF
-	TRBV5-1	TRBJ1-6	CASSSESRGNSPLHF
TRBD1	TRBV14	TRBJ1-4	CASSPRGTLNEKLFF
TRBD1	TRBV6-1	TRBJ2-5	CASRDDRGREETQYF
TRBD1	TRBV28	-	CASSFRSGGYRHEQYF
-	TRBV2	TRBJ2-5	CASSGQREETQYF
TRBD1	TRBV4-3	TRBJ2-3	CASSQVRQGPDTQYF
-	TRBV2	TRBJ2-1	CASSGMTGRNEQFF
TRBD1	TRBV11-3	TRBJ2-1	CASSMTGEAYNEQFF